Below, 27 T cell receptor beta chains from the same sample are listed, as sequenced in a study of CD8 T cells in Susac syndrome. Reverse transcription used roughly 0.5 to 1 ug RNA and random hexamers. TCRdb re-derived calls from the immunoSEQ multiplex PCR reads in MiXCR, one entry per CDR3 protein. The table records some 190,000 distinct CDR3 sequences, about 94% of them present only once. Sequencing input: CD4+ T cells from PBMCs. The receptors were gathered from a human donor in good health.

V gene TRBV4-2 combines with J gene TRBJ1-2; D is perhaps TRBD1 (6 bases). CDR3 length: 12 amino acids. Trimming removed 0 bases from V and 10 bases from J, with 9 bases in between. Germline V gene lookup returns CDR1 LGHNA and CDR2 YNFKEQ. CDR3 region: CASSQDHRAYTF. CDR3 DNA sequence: TGTGCCAGCAGCCAAGATCACAGGGCCTACACCTTC.

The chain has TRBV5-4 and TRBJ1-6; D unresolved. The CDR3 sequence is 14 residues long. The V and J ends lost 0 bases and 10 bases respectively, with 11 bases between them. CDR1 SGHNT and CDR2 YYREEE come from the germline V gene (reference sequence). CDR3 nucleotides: TGTGCCAGCAGCTTGGAGGGCTCAAAGTCACCCCTCCACTTT. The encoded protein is CASSLEGSKSPLHF.

CDR3 sequence: CASGVGGSNTGELFF. CDR3 sequence (DNA): TGTGCTAGTGGGGTCGGGGGTTCGAACACCGGGGAGCTGTTTTTT. V is TRBV12-5 and J is TRBJ2-2; D is perhaps TRBD2 (6 bases). Germline CDR1 is LGHNT and CDR2 is FRNRAP. The CDR3 is 15 residues long. Trimming shortened V by 6 bases and J by 0 bases, and 11 bases separated the two germline ends.

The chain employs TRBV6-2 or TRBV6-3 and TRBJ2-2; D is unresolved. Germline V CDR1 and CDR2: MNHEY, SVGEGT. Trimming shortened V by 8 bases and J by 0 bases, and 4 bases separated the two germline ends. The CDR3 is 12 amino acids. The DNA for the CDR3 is TGTGCCAGCGGAACGAACACCGGGGAGCTGTTTTTT. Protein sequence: CASGTNTGELFF.

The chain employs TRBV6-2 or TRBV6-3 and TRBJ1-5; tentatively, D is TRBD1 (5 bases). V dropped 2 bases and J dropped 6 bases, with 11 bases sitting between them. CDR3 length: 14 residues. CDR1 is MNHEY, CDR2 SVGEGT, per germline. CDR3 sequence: CASSYDGGIQPQHF. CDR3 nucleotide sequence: TGTGCCAGCAGTTACGATGGGGGAATTCAGCCCCAGCATTTT.

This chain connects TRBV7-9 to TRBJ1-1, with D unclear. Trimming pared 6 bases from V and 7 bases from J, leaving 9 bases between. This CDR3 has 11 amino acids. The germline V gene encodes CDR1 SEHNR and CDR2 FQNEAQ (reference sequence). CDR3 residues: CASSPQVEAFF. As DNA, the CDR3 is TGTGCCAGCAGTCCCCAGGTTGAAGCTTTCTTT.

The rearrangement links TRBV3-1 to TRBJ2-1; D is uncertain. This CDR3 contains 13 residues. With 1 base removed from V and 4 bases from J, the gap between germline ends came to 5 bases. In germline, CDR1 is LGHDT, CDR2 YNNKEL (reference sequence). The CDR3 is CASSQAKYNEQFF. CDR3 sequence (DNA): TGTGCCAGCAGCCAAGCTAAATACAATGAGCAGTTCTTC.

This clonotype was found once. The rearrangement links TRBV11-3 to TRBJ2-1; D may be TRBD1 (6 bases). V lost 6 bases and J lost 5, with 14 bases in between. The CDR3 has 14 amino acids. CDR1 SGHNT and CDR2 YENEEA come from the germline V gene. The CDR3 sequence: CASSRRQVDNEQFF. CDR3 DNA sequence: TGTGCCAGCAGTCGTAGACAGGTCGACAATGAGCAGTTCTTC.

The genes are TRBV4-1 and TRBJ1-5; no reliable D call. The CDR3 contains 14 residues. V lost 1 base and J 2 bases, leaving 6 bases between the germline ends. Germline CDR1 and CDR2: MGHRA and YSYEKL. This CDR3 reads CASSQGWRNQPQHF. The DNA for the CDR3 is TGCGCCAGCAGCCAAGGGTGGCGCAATCAGCCCCAGCATTTT.

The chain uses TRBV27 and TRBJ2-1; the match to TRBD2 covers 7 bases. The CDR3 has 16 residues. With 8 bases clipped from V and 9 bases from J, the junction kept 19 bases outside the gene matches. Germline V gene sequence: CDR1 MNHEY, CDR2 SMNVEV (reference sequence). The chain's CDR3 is CASRGRAGPFSREQFF. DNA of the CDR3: TGTGCCAGCCGGGGAAGAGCGGGGCCTTTTAGCCGTGAGCAGTTCTTC.

In DNA form, the CDR3 reads TGTGCCAGCAGTCACAGAGGGACAGGGCCCAACACTGAAGCTTTCTTT. It yields the protein CASSHRGTGPNTEAFF. The chain carries TRBV6-6 and TRBJ1-1, with TRBD1 matching 9 bases. The CDR3 runs to 16 residues. The germline gives CDR1 MNHNY, CDR2 SVGAGI (reference sequence). The trim removed 5 bases at V and 2 bases at J, leaving 9 bases unmatched.

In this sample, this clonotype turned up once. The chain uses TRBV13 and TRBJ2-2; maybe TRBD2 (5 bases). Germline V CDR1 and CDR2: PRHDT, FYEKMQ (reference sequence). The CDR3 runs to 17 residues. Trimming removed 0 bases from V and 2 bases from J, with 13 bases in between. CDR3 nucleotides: TGTGCCAGCAGCTTAGGACGGACTGCCCCAAACACCGGGGAGCTGTTTTTT. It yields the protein CASSLGRTAPNTGELFF.

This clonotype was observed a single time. The DNA for the CDR3 is TGTGCCAGCAGCTTAGACACAGGGGTAAAGAACACTGAAGCTTTCTTT. Protein product: CASSLDTGVKNTEAFF. The chain employs TRBV11-2 and TRBJ1-1; TRBD1 matches 7 bases. Trimming removed 0 bases from V and 1 base from J; junction bases left unmatched: 5. In germline, CDR1 is SGHAT, CDR2 FQNNGV. The CDR3 extends over 16 amino acids.

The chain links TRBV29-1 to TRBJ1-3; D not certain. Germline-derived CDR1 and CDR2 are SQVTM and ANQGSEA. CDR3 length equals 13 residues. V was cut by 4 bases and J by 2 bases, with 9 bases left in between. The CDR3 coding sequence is TGCAGCGTTGTTGGGAGAACTGGAAACACCATATATTTT. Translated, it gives CSVVGRTGNTIYF.

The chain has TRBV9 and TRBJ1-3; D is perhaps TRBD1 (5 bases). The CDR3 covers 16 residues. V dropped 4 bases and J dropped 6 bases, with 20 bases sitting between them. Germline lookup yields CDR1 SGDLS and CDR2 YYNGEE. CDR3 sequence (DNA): TGTGCCAGCAGCAGGGAAACAGGAGTCTGGGAAAACACCATATATTTT. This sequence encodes CASSRETGVWENTIYF.

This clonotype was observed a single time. This CDR3 is CASSFDSNTGELFF. DNA for the CDR3: TGTGCCAGCAGCTTCGACAGTAACACCGGGGAGCTGTTTTTT. V and J are TRBV7-8 and TRBJ2-2; maybe TRBD1 (5 bases). The CDR3 covers 14 residues. The germline gives CDR1 SGHVS, CDR2 FQNEAQ. V lost 3 bases and J lost 2, with 7 bases in between.

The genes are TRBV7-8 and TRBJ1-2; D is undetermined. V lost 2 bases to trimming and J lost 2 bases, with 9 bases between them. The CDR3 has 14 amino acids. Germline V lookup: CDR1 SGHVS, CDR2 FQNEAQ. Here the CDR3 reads CASSLIRGNYGYTF. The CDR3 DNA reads TGTGCCAGCAGCTTAATTCGGGGAAACTATGGCTACACCTTC.

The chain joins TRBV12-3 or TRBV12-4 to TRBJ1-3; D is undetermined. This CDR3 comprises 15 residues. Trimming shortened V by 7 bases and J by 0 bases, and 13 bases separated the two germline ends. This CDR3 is CASTTVSSSGNTIYF. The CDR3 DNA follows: TGTGCCAGCACCACGGTCTCGAGCTCTGGAAACACCATATATTTT.

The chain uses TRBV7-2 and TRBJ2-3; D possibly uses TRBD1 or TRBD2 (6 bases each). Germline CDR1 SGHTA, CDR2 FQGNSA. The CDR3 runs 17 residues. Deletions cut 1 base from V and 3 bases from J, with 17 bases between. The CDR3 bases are TGTGCCAGCAGCTTAGTCCCGGGGGCCCATGGTACAGATACGCAGTATTTT. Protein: CASSLVPGAHGTDTQYF.

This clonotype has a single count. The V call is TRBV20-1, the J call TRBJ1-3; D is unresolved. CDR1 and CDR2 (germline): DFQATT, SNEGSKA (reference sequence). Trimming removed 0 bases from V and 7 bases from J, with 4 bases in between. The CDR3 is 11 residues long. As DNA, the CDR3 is TGCAGTGCTAGAGAGATTAACACCATATATTTT. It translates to CSAREINTIYF.

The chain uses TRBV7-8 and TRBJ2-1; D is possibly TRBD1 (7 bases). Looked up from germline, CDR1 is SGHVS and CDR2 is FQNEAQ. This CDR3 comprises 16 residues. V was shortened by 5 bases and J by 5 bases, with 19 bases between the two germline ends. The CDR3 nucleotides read TGTGCCAGCAGCGTCAGGGCGGCAGGGGGGAACAATGAGCAGTTCTTC. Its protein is CASSVRAAGGNNEQFF.

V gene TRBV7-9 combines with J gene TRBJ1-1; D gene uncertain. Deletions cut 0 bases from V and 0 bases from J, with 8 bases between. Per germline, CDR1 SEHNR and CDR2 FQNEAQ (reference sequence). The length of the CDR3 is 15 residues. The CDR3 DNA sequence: TGTGCCAGCAGCTTAGCGGCAGCAATGAACACTGAAGCTTTCTTT. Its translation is CASSLAAAMNTEAFF.

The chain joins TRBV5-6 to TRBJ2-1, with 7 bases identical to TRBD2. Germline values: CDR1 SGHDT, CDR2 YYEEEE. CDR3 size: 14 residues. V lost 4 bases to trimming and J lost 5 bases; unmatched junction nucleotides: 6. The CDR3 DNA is TGTGCCAGCAGCGCCGGGACTATTAACAATGAGCAGTTCTTC. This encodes CASSAGTINNEQFF.

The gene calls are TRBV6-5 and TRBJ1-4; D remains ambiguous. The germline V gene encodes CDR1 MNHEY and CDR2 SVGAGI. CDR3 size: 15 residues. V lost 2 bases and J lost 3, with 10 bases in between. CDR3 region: CASSYGQHSNEKLFF. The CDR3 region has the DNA TGTGCCAGCAGTTACGGGCAGCATTCTAATGAAAAACTGTTTTTT.

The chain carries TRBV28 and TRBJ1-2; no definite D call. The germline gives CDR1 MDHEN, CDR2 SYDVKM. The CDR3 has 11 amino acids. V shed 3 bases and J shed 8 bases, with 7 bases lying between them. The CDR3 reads CASSFGWGYTF. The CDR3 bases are TGTGCCAGCAGTTTTGGTTGGGGCTACACCTTC.

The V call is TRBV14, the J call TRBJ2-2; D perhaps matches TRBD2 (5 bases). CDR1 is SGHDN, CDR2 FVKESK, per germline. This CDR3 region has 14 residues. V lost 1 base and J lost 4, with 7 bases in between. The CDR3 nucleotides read TGTGCCAGCAGCCAAGGGACTCTCACCGGGGAGCTGTTTTTT. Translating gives CASSQGTLTGELFF.

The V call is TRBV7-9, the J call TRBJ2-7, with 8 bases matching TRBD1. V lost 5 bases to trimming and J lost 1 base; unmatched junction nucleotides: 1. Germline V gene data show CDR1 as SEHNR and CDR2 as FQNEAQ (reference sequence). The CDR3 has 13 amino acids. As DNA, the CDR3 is TGTGCCAGCAGCACAGGGGGATCCTACGAGCAGTACGTC. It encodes CASSTGGSYEQYV.